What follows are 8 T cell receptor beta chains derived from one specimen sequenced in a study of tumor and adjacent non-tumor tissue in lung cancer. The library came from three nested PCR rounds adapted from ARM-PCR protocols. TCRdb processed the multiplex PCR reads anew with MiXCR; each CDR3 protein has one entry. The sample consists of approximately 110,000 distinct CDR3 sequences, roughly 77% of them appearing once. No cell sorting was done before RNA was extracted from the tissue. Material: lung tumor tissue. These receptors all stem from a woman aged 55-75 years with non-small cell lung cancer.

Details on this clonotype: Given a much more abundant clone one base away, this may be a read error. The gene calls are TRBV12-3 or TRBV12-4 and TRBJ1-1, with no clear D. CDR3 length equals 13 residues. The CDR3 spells CANSSRMNTEAFF. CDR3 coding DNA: TGTGCCAACAGTTCGCGGATGAACACTGAAGCTTTCTTT.

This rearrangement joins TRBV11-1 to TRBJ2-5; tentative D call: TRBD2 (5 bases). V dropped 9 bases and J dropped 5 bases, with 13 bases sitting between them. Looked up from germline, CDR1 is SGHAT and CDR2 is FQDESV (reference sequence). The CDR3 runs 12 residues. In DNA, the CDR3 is TGTGCCAGGAGCCAGACTAATGAGACCCAGTACTTC. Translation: CARSQTNETQYF.

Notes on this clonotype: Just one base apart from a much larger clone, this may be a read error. For the CDR3, the DNA is TGTGCCAGCAGCATTTCGGGGTTTGAAGCTTTCTTT. Its translation: CASSISGFEAFF. The chain combines TRBV11-2 with TRBJ1-1; no reliable D call. Germline CDR1 and CDR2: SGHAT and FQNNGV. V lost 5 bases to trimming and J lost 7 bases, with 11 bases between them. This CDR3 has 12 residues.

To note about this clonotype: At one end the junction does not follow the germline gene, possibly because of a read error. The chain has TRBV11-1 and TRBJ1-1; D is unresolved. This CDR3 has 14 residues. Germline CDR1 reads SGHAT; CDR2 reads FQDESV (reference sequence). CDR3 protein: CAAKQRFVNTEAFF. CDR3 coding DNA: TGTGCCGCGAAGCAGAGGTTCGTGAATACTGAAGCTTTCTTT.

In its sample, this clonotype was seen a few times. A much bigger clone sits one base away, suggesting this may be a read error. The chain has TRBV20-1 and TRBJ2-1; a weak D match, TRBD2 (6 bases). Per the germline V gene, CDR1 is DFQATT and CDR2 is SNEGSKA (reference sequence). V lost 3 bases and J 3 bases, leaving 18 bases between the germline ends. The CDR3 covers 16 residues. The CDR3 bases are TGCAGTGCTAGCCCTGCCCATTCTAGCGACTACAATGAGCAGTTCTTC. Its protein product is CSASPAHSSDYNEQFF.

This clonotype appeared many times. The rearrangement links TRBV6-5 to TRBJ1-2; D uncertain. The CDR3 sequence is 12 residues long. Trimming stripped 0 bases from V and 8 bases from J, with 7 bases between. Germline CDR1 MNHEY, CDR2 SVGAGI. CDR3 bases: TGTGCCAGCAGTTACTCGGGGAAAGGCTACACCTTC. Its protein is CASSYSGKGYTF.

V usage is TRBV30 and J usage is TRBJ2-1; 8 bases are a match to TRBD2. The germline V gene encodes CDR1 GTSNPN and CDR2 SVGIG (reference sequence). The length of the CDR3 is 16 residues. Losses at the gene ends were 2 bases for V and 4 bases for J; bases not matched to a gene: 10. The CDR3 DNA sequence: TGTGCCTGGAGTAACGCCGCCAGCGGGGGTTACAATGAGCAGTTCTTC. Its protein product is CAWSNAASGGYNEQFF.

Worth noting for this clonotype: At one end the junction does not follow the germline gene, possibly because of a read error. CDR3 nucleotides: TGCACTGCTCTAGGGGGCGGGGGGAACACTGAAGCTTTCTTC. Translating gives CTALGGGGNTEAFF. The J gene is TRBJ1-1, the V gene TRBV20-1, with 7 bases matching TRBD1. The CDR3 is made up of 14 amino acids. CDR1 and CDR2 from the germline V gene are DFQATT and SNEGSKA (reference sequence).